The 20 T cell receptor beta chains below were found in one sample sequenced in a study of Graves' ophthalmopathy and Graves' hyperthyroidism. CDR3 regions of TCR beta were amplified from RNA transcripts. The authors performed first-round RT-PCR with HTBI primers and then a second-round multiplex PCR. TCRdb reprocessed the multiplex PCR reads with MiXCR, giving one entry per CDR3 protein. The data show 500,000 to 700,000 distinct CDR3 sequences, about 20% seen once. The material sequenced was peripheral blood. The receptors shown here come from a woman between 18 and 29 years old with stable Graves' hyperthyroidism. Some clones in this sample may be carry-over from other donors' samples.

This clonotype was picked up a small number of times. With a much larger clone just one base away, this may be a read error. The chain uses TRBV25-1 and TRBJ1-1, with TRBD1 matching over 7 bases. This CDR3 region has 13 residues. The germline V gene has CDR1 MGHDK and CDR2 SYGVNS. The CDR3 DNA reads as TGTGCCAGCAGTCCCGGGACAGTACGTGAAGCTTGCTTT. Translated, it gives CASSPGTVREACF.

This clonotype was seen ten or more times. The rearrangement uses TRBV12-3 or TRBV12-4 and TRBJ2-2; D not certain. This CDR3 is built from 11 residues. Trimming cost V 6 bases and J 6 bases, with 5 bases left between them. The CDR3 is CASSISGELFF. Written as DNA, the CDR3 is TGTGCCAGCAGCATCTCCGGGGAGCTGTTTTTT.

This chain uses TRBV15 with TRBJ2-5, with 8 bases lining up with TRBD1. This CDR3 has 14 amino acids. V trimming: 8 bases; J trimming: 4 bases; junction bases outside the gene matches: 9. Germline values: CDR1 LNHNV, CDR2 YYDKDF (reference sequence). CDR3 region: CATHRGARRETQYF. The CDR3 region has the DNA TGTGCCACCCACAGGGGGGCAAGGCGAGAGACCCAGTACTTC.

This clonotype was observed many times. The gene calls are TRBV11-1 and TRBJ2-5, with a tentative D call TRBD2 (6 bases). Trimming removed 4 bases at V and 4 bases at J, with 25 bases between. Germline V CDR1 and CDR2: SGHAT, FQDESV (reference sequence). The CDR3 is 18 residues long. As DNA, the CDR3 is TGTGCCAGCAGCTCCTGGGAGGCGGTCAAAGAGGGAGGAGAGACCCAGTACTTC. Encoded protein: CASSSWEAVKEGGETQYF. The whole variable domain, remainder taken from reference TRBV11-1 and TRBJ2-5, is EAEVAQSPRYKITEKSQAVAFWCDPISGHATLYWYRQILGQGPELLVQFQDESVVDDSQLPKDRFSAERLKGVDSTLKIQPAELGDSAMYLCASSSWEAVKEGGETQYFGPGTRLLVL.

This clonotype has ten or more counts. This chain joins TRBV6-2 or TRBV6-3 and TRBJ2-7; 13 bases agree with TRBD2. Germline CDR1 reads MNHEY; CDR2 reads SVGEGT. There are 14 residues in the CDR3. The V and J ends lost 5 bases and 5 bases, in that order; junction bases with no gene match: 3. The CDR3 sequence: CASSRTSGSNEQYF. CDR3 DNA: TGTGCCAGCAGTCGGACTAGCGGGAGTAACGAGCAGTACTTC.

J is TRBJ2-7 and V is TRBV5-1; D could derive from TRBD1 or TRBD2 (5 bases each). V dropped 4 bases and J dropped 0 bases, with 20 bases sitting between them. The CDR3 extends over 17 amino acids. Germline V gene data show CDR1 as SGHRS and CDR2 as YFSETQ. CDR3 protein: CASSPTPGTVNSYEQYF. CDR3 sequence (DNA): TGCGCCAGCAGCCCGACGCCCGGGACGGTGAACTCCTACGAGCAGTACTTC.

The sample holds many counts of this clonotype. The chain is built from TRBV5-1 and TRBJ1-6; D gene uncertain. CDR1 is SGHRS and CDR2 is YFSETQ in the germline V gene. This CDR3 has 14 residues. V was cut by 9 bases and J by 10 bases, with 20 bases left in between. The CDR3 coding sequence is TGCGCCATCGAAGGGTGGGGATTGGACTCACCCCTCCACTTT. Amino acid sequence: CAIEGWGLDSPLHF.

This clonotype was detected only once. The chain recombines TRBV11-2 with TRBJ2-7; no clear D gene. The CDR3 spans 16 residues. CDR1 and CDR2 from the germline V gene are SGHAT and FQNNGV. V shed 5 bases and J shed 2 bases, with 19 bases lying between them. This chain's CDR3 is CASSPMVGVLTYEQYF. The CDR3 DNA sequence: TGTGCCAGCAGCCCCATGGTAGGCGTTCTCACCTACGAGCAGTACTTC.

In its sample, this clonotype was seen many times. This chain joins TRBV5-5 and TRBJ2-2; D remains ambiguous. There are 16 residues in the CDR3. Between the trimmed V and J ends, which lost 0 bases and 4 bases, there was a span of 13 bases. Germline assignment: CDR1 SGHKS and CDR2 YYEKEE (reference sequence). The CDR3 sequence: CASSLARIQGTGELFF. The DNA for the CDR3 is TGTGCCAGCAGCTTGGCTAGAATTCAAGGCACCGGGGAGCTGTTTTTT.

This clonotype was picked up a small number of times. V usage is TRBV11-2 and J usage is TRBJ2-3; TRBD2 is a possible D gene (5 bases). CDR1 is SGHAT, CDR2 FQNNGV, per germline. This CDR3 has 15 amino acids. Trimming took off 1 base at V and 4 bases at J, with 12 bases between the two ends. The CDR3 region has the DNA TGTGCCAGCAGCTTAGGAGGGTCATTCCCAGATACGCAGTATTTT. Its protein product is CASSLGGSFPDTQYF.

This chain uses TRBV3-1 with TRBJ2-7; a weak D match, TRBD1 (7 bases). The V and J ends lost 1 base and 2 bases respectively, with 21 bases between them. CDR3 size: 18 residues. Germline CDR1 is LGHDT and CDR2 is YNNKEL (reference sequence). CDR3 DNA: TGTGCCAGCAGCCAAGTCCCGCCCGGCGCAGGGGGGACCTACGAGCAGTACTTC. It yields the protein CASSQVPPGAGGTYEQYF.

This clonotype was counted many times. The CDR3 region is CASSPNLDRGATQYF. CDR3 coding DNA: TGTGCCAGCAGCCCTAACTTGGACAGGGGAGCGACCCAGTACTTC. This chain links TRBV9 with TRBJ2-5, with 9 bases lining up with TRBD1. The CDR3 runs to 15 residues. Germline lookup yields CDR1 SGDLS and CDR2 YYNGEE. V dropped 4 bases and J dropped 7; count of bases not matched to a gene: 11.

This clonotype has a handful of counts. The chain uses TRBV12-3 or TRBV12-4 and TRBJ2-2; TRBD1 or TRBD2 may be the D gene (5 bases each). The ends were cut back, 5 bases at V and 4 bases at J, with 17 bases in the middle. The CDR3 covers 16 residues. The chain's CDR3 is CASSPSGIASTGELFF. Here the CDR3 DNA reads TGTGCCAGCAGTCCCTCAGGGATAGCGAGCACCGGGGAGCTGTTTTTT.

The chain couples TRBV4-1 to TRBJ1-2, with 7 bases aligning to TRBD1. The CDR3 length is 17 residues. Trimming cost V 2 bases and J 1 base; bases outside gene matches: 10. Germline loops: CDR1 MGHRA, CDR2 YSYEKL. CDR3 coding DNA: TGCGCCAGCAGCCAATCTCCGGGACAGAGATTTAACTATGGCTACACCTTC. Translation: CASSQSPGQRFNYGYTF.

This clonotype has more than one count but fewer than ten. V gene TRBV11-2 combines with J gene TRBJ1-3, with a tentative D call TRBD1 (5 bases). The length of the CDR3 is 15 residues. Between the trimmed V and J ends, which lost 5 bases and 4 bases, there was a span of 15 bases. Germline V CDR1 and CDR2: SGHAT, FQNNGV. CDR3 sequence: CASSARGAVGNTIYF. CDR3 in DNA: TGTGCCAGCAGCGCTCGCGGGGCGGTCGGAAACACCATATATTTT. Variable domain in full (rest from reference TRBV11-2 and TRBJ1-3): EAGVAQSPRYKIIEKRQSVAFWCNPISGHATLYWYQQILGQGPKLLIQFQNNGVVDDSQLPKDRFSAERLKGVDSTLKIQPAKLEDSAVYLCASSARGAVGNTIYFGEGSWLTVV.

V usage is TRBV13 and J usage is TRBJ2-7; no clear D gene. Germline lookup yields CDR1 PRHDT and CDR2 FYEKMQ (reference sequence). V was cut by 3 bases and J by 7 bases, with 13 bases left in between. The CDR3 is made up of 13 amino acids. This CDR3 reads CASSFRRRREQYF. The CDR3 nucleotides are TGTGCCAGCAGCTTCCGACGACGACGGGAGCAGTACTTC. The full variable domain, in which reference TRBV13 and TRBJ2-7 provide the parts outside the CDR3, is AAGVIQSPRHLIKEKRETATLKCYPIPRHDTVYWYQQGPGQDPQFLISFYEKMQSDKGSIPDRFSAQQFSDYHSELNMSSLELGDSALYFCASSFRRRREQYFGPGTRLTVT.

In its sample, this clonotype was seen many times. J is TRBJ2-7 and V is TRBV7-9, with unresolved D. CDR3 size: 13 residues. The V end was cut by 1 base, the J end by 7 bases, with 11 bases between. Germline V gene lookup returns CDR1 SEHNR and CDR2 FQNEAQ (reference sequence). CDR3 sequence: CASSLVYPGEQYF. The CDR3 DNA is TGTGCCAGCAGCTTAGTTTATCCCGGGGAGCAGTACTTC.

This clonotype was picked up many times. The J gene is TRBJ1-5, the V gene TRBV12-3 or TRBV12-4, with no clear D. V lost 5 bases, J lost 6 bases, and 11 bases lay in between. This CDR3 has 13 residues. The DNA for the CDR3 is TGTGCCAGCAGTAAGGGAGAGGGTCAGCCCCAGCATTTT. This codes for CASSKGEGQPQHF.

The V gene is TRBV18, the J gene TRBJ1-1; D possibly corresponds to TRBD1 (5 bases). The V gene lost 6 bases and the J gene lost 1 base, with 18 bases spanning the gap. Looked up from germline, CDR1 is KGHSH and CDR2 is LQKENI. The CDR3 length is 16 residues. The CDR3 nucleotides read TGTGCCAGCTCGCCTAGAGGGGCCTACAGGAACACTGAAGCTTTCTTT. This translates into CASSPRGAYRNTEAFF.

This clonotype appeared many times. The chain links TRBV30 to TRBJ1-3, with TRBD1 matching over 8 bases. Per the germline V gene, CDR1 is GTSNPN and CDR2 is SVGIG (reference sequence). The CDR3 extends over 14 amino acids. V was pared by 1 base and J by 7 bases, with 6 bases of the junction left unmatched. As DNA, the CDR3 is TGTGCCTGGAGTGCTACAGGGGGATTGAACACCATATATTTT. Translation gives CAWSATGGLNTIYF. The full variable domain, with the rest looked up from reference TRBV30 and TRBJ1-3, is SQTIHQWPATLVQPVGSPLSLECTVEGTSNPNLYWYRQAAGRGLQLLFYSVGIGQISSEVPQNLSASRPQDRQFILSSKKLLLSDSGFYLCAWSATGGLNTIYFGEGSWLTVV.